The 26 T cell receptor beta chains listed next were all sequenced from one sample in a study of T cells in Graves' hyperthyroidism and ophthalmopathy. TCR beta CDR3 regions were amplified from RNA transcripts. The HTBI set primed first-round TCR CDR3 RT-PCR. TCRdb re-analysed the multiplex PCR reads in MiXCR, keeping a single row per CDR3 protein. This table has some 250,000 distinct CDR3 sequences, 13% to 15% appearing once. The sample was blood. The receptors stem from a woman in her thirties or forties with Graves' hyperthyroidism that later progressed to Graves' ophthalmopathy.

This clonotype was recorded at least ten times. V usage is TRBV2 and J usage is TRBJ2-3; 9 nucleotides agree with TRBD2. V shed 1 base, J shed 4 bases, and the junction held 3 bases outside the gene matches. Germline V gene data show CDR1 as SNHLY and CDR2 as FYNNEI. The CDR3 totals 15 residues. The CDR3 reads CASSEVSGSADTQYF. The CDR3 DNA sequence: TGTGCCAGCAGTGAAGTTAGCGGGAGTGCAGATACGCAGTATTTT.

This clonotype was seen at least ten times. The CDR3 bases are TGTGCCAGCAGTTACAACCGGGGACCCCACGAGCAGTACTTC. Translating it yields CASSYNRGPHEQYF. This chain uses TRBV6-5 with TRBJ2-7; TRBD1 or TRBD2 may be the D gene (5 bases each). The V end lost 2 bases, the J end lost 5 bases, and 13 bases lay between the germline ends. Germline CDR1 reads MNHEY; CDR2 reads SVGAGI. The CDR3 loop spans 14 amino acids.

This clonotype was counted ten times or more. The genes are TRBV20-1 and TRBJ2-1; unclear D gene. The V gene lost 2 bases and the J gene lost 5 bases, with 10 bases spanning the gap. Germline CDR1 DFQATT, CDR2 SNEGSKA (reference sequence). This CDR3 has 13 residues. The DNA for the CDR3 is TGCAGTGCTAGAACGGGCATACACAATGAGCAGTTCTTC. Its protein product is CSARTGIHNEQFF.

This clonotype was counted many times. The chain uses TRBV28 and TRBJ2-1; D is unresolved. Per germline, CDR1 MDHEN and CDR2 SYDVKM. The CDR3 spans 16 residues. Deletions cut 2 bases from V and 2 bases from J, with 13 bases between. CDR3 in DNA: TGTGCCAGCAGTTTAAGTGGAGAATGGACCTACAATGAGCAGTTCTTC. Protein sequence: CASSLSGEWTYNEQFF.

This clonotype was counted a few times. The chain uses TRBV19 and TRBJ1-1; D is perhaps TRBD1 (6 bases). The V end lost 6 bases, the J end lost 0 bases, and 11 bases lay between the germline ends. CDR1 is LNHDA, CDR2 SQIVND, per germline (reference sequence). This CDR3 has 14 residues. The CDR3 protein is CASSAGTMNTEAFF. CDR3 nucleotide sequence: TGTGCCAGTAGCGCCGGGACAATGAACACTGAAGCTTTCTTT.

This clonotype was found many times. This chain links TRBV10-2 with TRBJ1-6; possible D gene TRBD1, 6 bases. CDR1 is WSHSY, CDR2 SAAADI, per germline. The ends were cut back, 6 bases at V and 5 bases at J, with 11 bases in the middle. The CDR3 is 14 residues long. CDR3: CASSSRGDNSPLHF. In DNA form, the CDR3 reads TGCGCCAGCAGCTCCAGGGGCGATAATTCACCCCTCCACTTT.

This clonotype was seen only a few times. V and J are TRBV5-1 and TRBJ2-5; 8 bases are shared with TRBD1. Trimming took 1 base from V and 1 from J; bases not matched to a gene: 3. The CDR3 length is 15 residues. The germline V gene encodes CDR1 SGHRS and CDR2 YFSETQ. CDR3 amino acids: CASSLLTGAQETQYF. The CDR3 nucleotides are TGCGCCAGCAGCTTGTTGACAGGGGCCCAAGAGACCCAGTACTTC.

The CDR3, as DNA: TGTGCCAGCAGGATGGGACAGAACTATGGCTACACCTTC. Amino acids: CASRMGQNYGYTF. The chain uses TRBV6-1 and TRBJ1-2; 7 bases line up with TRBD1. Germline V gives CDR1 MNHNS, CDR2 SASEGT. J lost 2 bases, V lost 6 bases, and 3 bases had no gene match. There are 13 residues in the CDR3.

This sequence joins TRBV24-1 and TRBJ2-5; D may be TRBD2 (6 bases). The CDR3 totals 15 residues. Trimming stripped 4 bases from V and 0 bases from J, with 11 bases between. CDR1 and CDR2 from the germline V gene are KGHDR and SFDVKD. DNA of the CDR3: TGTGCCACCAGTGACCCCCGGGAGAACCAAGAGACCCAGTACTTC. Translated: CATSDPRENQETQYF.

With respect to this clonotype: With a much larger clone just one base away, this may be a read error. The chain joins TRBV20-1 to TRBJ2-3, with a possible D match to TRBD1 (6 bases). This CDR3 region has 15 residues. CDR1 and CDR2 (germline): DFQATT, SNEGSKA (reference sequence). Trimming removed 7 bases from V and 3 bases from J, with 20 bases in between. CDR3 DNA: TGCAGTGTCGGGACGAGGGGGAGAGGGACAGATACGCAGTATTTT. It encodes CSVGTRGRGTDTQYF.

This clonotype showed up many times. The chain links TRBV19 to TRBJ2-1, with TRBD2 matching over 13 bases. CDR1 is LNHDA and CDR2 is SQIVND in the germline V gene (reference sequence). The CDR3 is 15 residues long. Trimming took 5 bases from V and 8 from J; bases not matched to a gene: 6. The CDR3 loop reads CASSLGTSGTDEQFF. Here the CDR3 DNA reads TGTGCCAGTAGTCTCGGGACTAGCGGGACCGATGAGCAGTTCTTC.

The table lists this clonotype with many counts. The CDR3 loop reads CASSLVGRPYEQYF. DNA of the CDR3: TGTGCCAGCAGCTTAGTGGGTAGACCCTACGAGCAGTACTTC. This rearrangement joins TRBV11-2 to TRBJ2-7; D call uncertain. Trimming pared 1 base from V and 2 bases from J, leaving 9 bases between. Germline V gene data show CDR1 as SGHAT and CDR2 as FQNNGV. This CDR3 is 14 amino acids long.

The V call is TRBV20-1, the J call TRBJ1-5; 8 bases map to TRBD1. The germline V gene has CDR1 DFQATT and CDR2 SNEGSKA (reference sequence). The junction had 16 bases not matched to a gene; V was cut back by 6 bases and J by 0 bases. This CDR3 is 18 amino acids long. The CDR3 sequence is CSARLRTGGTYSNQPQHF. Written as DNA, the CDR3 is TGCAGTGCCAGGCTCAGAACAGGGGGAACGTATAGCAATCAGCCCCAGCATTTT.

The table lists this clonotype with many counts. The chain carries TRBV11-1 and TRBJ2-3; D uncertain. V lost 0 bases to trimming and J lost 2 bases, with 9 bases between them. From germline, CDR1 is SGHAT and CDR2 FQDESV (reference sequence). The CDR3 runs 15 residues. The DNA of the CDR3 is TGTGCCAGCAGCTTAGCGACTCATTTCACAGATACGCAGTATTTT. Protein: CASSLATHFTDTQYF.

This clonotype was seen ten or more times. The chain is built from TRBV28 and TRBJ2-4; a possible D gene is TRBD2 (6 bases). The V and J ends lost 6 bases and 7 bases respectively, with 10 bases between them. The CDR3 is 12 residues long. In germline, CDR1 is MDHEN, CDR2 SYDVKM. Written as DNA, the CDR3 is TGTGCCAGCAGCGGGACTGGTAACATTCAGTACTTC. Its protein is CASSGTGNIQYF.

Ten or more counts support this clonotype. V usage is TRBV30 and J usage is TRBJ2-7; 7 bases match TRBD1. CDR1 is GTSNPN and CDR2 is SVGIG in the germline V gene (reference sequence). CDR3 length: 13 amino acids. V was clipped by 4 bases and J by 5 bases; unmatched bases: 8. CDR3 DNA: TGTGCCTGGACTAAGGGGGCCAGGCACGAGCAGTACTTC. This sequence encodes CAWTKGARHEQYF.

Notes on this clonotype: This may be a read error: a much more frequent sequence differs by one nucleotide. The V and J genes are TRBV14 and TRBJ2-7; 8 nucleotides align to TRBD2. After removal of 2 bases from V and 3 bases from J, the junction contained 12 bases not matched to a gene. Looked up from germline, CDR1 is SGHDN and CDR2 is FVKESK. The CDR3 is 17 residues long. CDR3: CASSQTYPSGPDYEQYF. The CDR3 nucleotides are TGTGCCAGCAGCCAAACGTATCCTAGCGGGCCCGACTACGAGCAGTACTTC.

This clonotype was seen at least ten times. The chain combines TRBV28 with TRBJ2-7; D ambiguous. CDR3 length: 12 residues. Germline CDR1 is MDHEN and CDR2 is SYDVKM. V gave up 4 bases and J gave up 2 bases, with 6 bases separating them. The CDR3 loop is CASSSTTYEQYF. CDR3 sequence (DNA): TGTGCCAGCAGTTCCACGACCTACGAGCAGTACTTC.

This clonotype was detected many times. V and J are TRBV27 and TRBJ2-2, with TRBD2 matching 11 bases. V dropped 5 bases and J dropped 4; count of bases not matched to a gene: 6. CDR1 is MNHEY, CDR2 SMNVEV, per germline (reference sequence). The CDR3 loop spans 16 amino acids. CDR3 in amino acids: CASSPTGTSGTGELFF. CDR3 sequence (DNA): TGTGCCAGCAGTCCAACCGGGACTAGCGGCACCGGGGAGCTGTTTTTT.

This chain connects TRBV19 to TRBJ1-3; maybe TRBD1 (5 bases). Germline V gene data show CDR1 as LNHDA and CDR2 as SQIVND (reference sequence). V lost 3 bases and J 2 bases, leaving 17 bases between the germline ends. This CDR3 region has 17 residues. The CDR3 reads CASSIDFGRVTGNTIYF. For the CDR3, the DNA is TGTGCCAGTAGTATTGATTTCGGCAGGGTCACTGGAAACACCATATATTTT.

As for this clonotype: A much larger clone sits a single nucleotide away, making a read error possible. The genes are TRBV7-3 and TRBJ2-1; no reliable D call. V shed 2 bases and J shed 10 bases, with 21 bases lying between them. CDR1 SGHTA and CDR2 FQGTGA come from the germline V gene. This CDR3 comprises 16 residues. The CDR3 coding sequence is TGTGCCAGCAGCTTATCAGGTGGGGTAGGAAGGCGCGAGCAGTTCTTC. This sequence encodes CASSLSGGVGRREQFF.

V is TRBV12-5 and J is TRBJ2-7; D uncertain. Germline values: CDR1 LGHNT, CDR2 FRNRAP. The CDR3 totals 19 residues. V was cut by 0 bases and J by 0 bases, with 21 bases left in between. The CDR3 here is CASGLVRIRGQISSYEQYF. CDR3 nucleotides: TGTGCTAGTGGTTTGGTACGTATCCGAGGTCAAATCAGCTCCTACGAGCAGTACTTC.

This clonotype was seen ten or more times. This rearrangement joins TRBV18 to TRBJ2-3; 8 nucleotides align to TRBD2. This CDR3 region has 16 residues. V dropped 1 base and J dropped 0; count of bases not matched to a gene: 3. The germline CDR1 and CDR2 sequences are KGHSH and LQKENI. CDR3 sequence reads: CASSPRAGASTDTQYF. Here the CDR3 DNA reads TGTGCCAGCTCACCACGAGCGGGAGCCAGCACAGATACGCAGTATTTT. Combining the CDR3 with reference TRBV18 and TRBJ2-3 gives the whole variable domain NAGVMQNPRHLVRRRGQEARLRCSPMKGHSHVYWYRQLPEEGLKFMVYLQKENIIDESGMPKERFSAEFPKEGPSILRIQQVVRGDSAAYFCASSPRAGASTDTQYFGPGTRLTVL.

This clonotype appeared a few times. This may stem from a read error, because a much larger clone lies one nucleotide away. This sequence joins TRBV12-3 or TRBV12-4 and TRBJ1-2, with 9 bases fitting TRBD1. Unmatched junction bases numbered 0, after V lost 5 bases and J lost 2 bases. This CDR3 spans 13 amino acids. CDR3 region: CASSDRGNYGYTF. DNA of the CDR3: TGTGCCAGCAGTGACAGGGGGAACTATGGCTACACCTTC.

In this sample, this clonotype turned up many times. The chain joins TRBV2 to TRBJ1-1; perhaps TRBD1 as D (6 bases). V lost 6 bases and J lost 2, with 16 bases in between. Germline V gives CDR1 SNHLY, CDR2 FYNNEI. This CDR3 is built from 15 residues. The CDR3 sequence: CASSATRQVNTEAFF. The CDR3 DNA is TGTGCCAGCAGCGCTACCCGACAGGTCAACACTGAAGCTTTCTTT.

This clonotype occurred a few times. The rearrangement uses TRBV24-1 and TRBJ1-5; D is unresolved. Germline CDR1 and CDR2: KGHDR and SFDVKD. This CDR3 region has 13 residues. The ends were cut back, 5 bases at V and 5 bases at J, with 9 bases in the middle. The CDR3 protein is CATSGRSDQPQHF. The CDR3 DNA reads TGTGCCACCAGTGGCAGGTCTGATCAGCCCCAGCATTTT.